These 23 T cell receptor beta chains were all obtained from the same sample, sequenced in a study of shared clonotypes between healthy human individuals. Assay used: immunoSEQ multiplex PCR; TCRdb lists only in-frame clones, some missing. This table holds approximately 640,000 clones, about 90% found once. The specimen was memory CD8+ T cells from PBMCs. The subset: CD45RO+ cells pooled with CCR7-negative TemRA cells. Source of these receptors: a man between 18 and 35 years old in good health. Some clones in this sample may be carry-over from other donors' samples.

The chain carries TRBV7-9 and TRBJ2-3; D gene uncertain. Germline V gene sequence: CDR1 SEHNR, CDR2 FQNEAQ (reference sequence). The CDR3 consists of 14 residues. The V end was cut by 2 bases, the J end by 6 bases, with 12 bases between. CDR3 bases: TGTGCCAGCAGCTTAAGACCACCGAGGGATACGCAGTATTTT. Its protein product is CASSLRPPRDTQYF. The complete variable domain, with remaining parts taken from reference TRBV7-9 and TRBJ2-3, reads DTGVSQNPRHKITKRGQNVTFRCDPISEHNRLYWYRQTLGQGPEFLTYFQNEAQLEKSRLLSDRFSAERPKGSFSTLEIQRTEQGDSAMYLCASSLRPPRDTQYFGPGTRLTVL.

The chain joins TRBV5-8 to TRBJ1-2; D possibly corresponds to TRBD1 (5 bases). V lost 1 base, J lost 5 bases, and 9 bases lay in between. CDR3 length: 13 amino acids. Germline CDR1 reads SGHTS; CDR2 reads YDEGEE. This chain's CDR3 is CASSLRGTYGYTF. DNA of the CDR3: TGTGCCAGCAGCTTGCGGGGGACGTATGGCTACACCTTC.

This chain uses TRBV10-3 with TRBJ2-5; no definite D call. The ends were cut back, 2 bases at V and 5 bases at J, with 15 bases in the middle. The CDR3 runs 15 residues. Germline CDR1 ENHRY, CDR2 SYGVKD. In nucleotides, the CDR3 is TGTGCCATCAGTGAGGACTTTCCCGCCCGGGAGACCCAGTACTTC. Translating it yields CAISEDFPARETQYF.

For this clone: A much more abundant neighbour one base away suggests this may be a read error. The V gene is TRBV7-9, the J gene TRBJ2-7; D gene uncertain. Germline CDR1 reads SEHNR; CDR2 reads FQNEAQ (reference sequence). Trimming removed 6 bases from V and 4 bases from J, with 13 bases in between. The CDR3 totals 13 residues. The CDR3 loop reads CASSYGHSYEQYF. As DNA, the CDR3 is TGTGCCAGCAGTTACGGCCACTCTTACGAGCAGTACTTC.

This chain uses TRBV9 with TRBJ1-2, with TRBD1 as a possible D gene (5 bases). V was trimmed by 0 bases and J by 4 bases, leaving 13 bases between them. The CDR3 has 15 amino acids. Germline CDR1 is SGDLS and CDR2 is YYNGEE. The CDR3 sequence is CASSVGQGITYGYTF. DNA of the CDR3: TGTGCCAGCAGCGTAGGGCAGGGAATAACCTATGGCTACACCTTC.

The chain carries TRBV6-1 and TRBJ2-7; tentative D call: TRBD2 (6 bases). Trimming shortened V by 7 bases and J by 6 bases, and 16 bases separated the two germline ends. Per germline, CDR1 MNHNS and CDR2 SASEGT. This CDR3 is built from 13 residues. The CDR3 loop reads CASTGGSLIEQYF. The CDR3, as DNA: TGTGCCAGCACAGGAGGGAGCCTCATCGAGCAGTACTTC.

This chain uses TRBV7-9 with TRBJ2-1; possible D gene TRBD2, 6 bases. CDR3 length equals 17 residues. V was pared by 5 bases and J by 5 bases, with 22 bases between. Germline V CDR1 and CDR2: SEHNR, FQNEAQ (reference sequence). The CDR3 reads CASSTPNSGPGNNEQFF. The CDR3 nucleotides are TGTGCCAGCAGCACCCCTAATAGCGGCCCCGGGAACAATGAGCAGTTCTTC.

The rearrangement joins TRBV6-6 to TRBJ1-4, with TRBD1 matching over 11 bases. The V segment lost 6 bases and the J segment 7 bases; nucleotides outside the gene matches: 4. This CDR3 spans 14 amino acids. Germline V gene sequence: CDR1 MNHNY, CDR2 SVGAGI (reference sequence). The CDR3 protein is CASRDRGPTEKLFF. CDR3 in DNA: TGTGCCAGCAGGGACAGGGGGCCCACTGAAAAACTGTTTTTT.

This chain links TRBV27 with TRBJ2-5; weak D call: TRBD1 (6 bases). Germline V gene lookup returns CDR1 MNHEY and CDR2 SMNVEV (reference sequence). The CDR3 is 14 amino acids. V shed 2 bases and J shed 5 bases, with 12 bases lying between them. DNA of the CDR3: TGTGCCAGCAGTTTAATGGGGGCTGGGGAGACCCAGTACTTC. Translating it yields CASSLMGAGETQYF.

The CDR3 loop is CASSLDRNQPQHF. CDR3 in DNA: TGCGCCAGCAGTCTGGACAGGAATCAGCCCCAGCATTTT. The V and J genes are TRBV4-1 and TRBJ1-5; 7 nucleotides align to TRBD1. Germline V gives CDR1 MGHRA, CDR2 YSYEKL. This CDR3 has 13 amino acids. The V and J ends lost 6 bases and 4 bases, in that order; junction bases with no gene match: 3.

The genes are TRBV7-9 and TRBJ2-4, with D possibly matching TRBD2 (5 bases). The CDR3 is 16 residues long. From germline, CDR1 is SEHNR and CDR2 FQNEAQ (reference sequence). With 4 bases removed from V and 2 bases from J, the gap between germline ends came to 15 bases. CDR3 in DNA: TGTGCCAGCAGCTCGTCCCCCGCGGGCCCCAAAAACATTCAGTACTTC. Translated: CASSSSPAGPKNIQYF.

The chain combines TRBV5-8 with TRBJ2-5; D may be TRBD1 (5 bases). Germline V gene data show CDR1 as SGHTS and CDR2 as YDEGEE. This CDR3 spans 14 amino acids. V was shortened by 0 bases and J by 4 bases, with 10 bases between the two germline ends. The CDR3 sequence: CASSLVPGRETQYF. In DNA form, the CDR3 reads TGTGCCAGCAGCTTGGTACCAGGGCGAGAGACCCAGTACTTC.

The V call is TRBV2, the J call TRBJ2-7; 8 bases are a match to TRBD1. The CDR3 totals 14 residues. With 4 bases clipped from V and 3 bases from J, the junction kept 5 bases outside the gene matches. The germline CDR1 and CDR2 sequences are SNHLY and FYNNEI. CDR3 region: CASSGLDRVYEQYF. In nucleotides, the CDR3 is TGTGCCAGCAGTGGATTGGACAGGGTCTACGAGCAGTACTTC.

The chain has TRBV7-9 and TRBJ2-5, with D perhaps matching TRBD1 (6 bases). Per the germline V gene, CDR1 is SEHNR and CDR2 is FQNEAQ (reference sequence). The V gene lost 5 bases and the J gene lost 3 bases, with 16 bases spanning the gap. The CDR3 is 15 residues long. The CDR3 nucleotides are TGTGCCAGCAGCCCCCGGACAGCCGGAGAAGAGACCCAGTACTTC. Its translation: CASSPRTAGEETQYF.

V and J are TRBV10-2 and TRBJ1-1, with 9 bases identical to TRBD1. Losses at the gene ends were 6 bases for V and 4 bases for J; bases not matched to a gene: 3. Germline lookup yields CDR1 WSHSY and CDR2 SAAADI. This CDR3 contains 13 residues. The chain's CDR3 is CASRQGASTEAFF. The CDR3 coding sequence is TGCGCCAGCAGACAGGGGGCGTCCACTGAAGCTTTCTTT.

This clone was detected only a few times. This chain uses TRBV7-6 with TRBJ1-5; D remains unclear. V lost 7 bases and J lost 9, with 19 bases in between. The CDR3 totals 14 residues. CDR1 and CDR2 from the germline V gene are SGHVS and FNYEAQ. The CDR3 sequence: CASTPGKREGPQHF. The CDR3 DNA reads as TGTGCCAGCACTCCGGGCAAACGGGAGGGGCCCCAGCATTTT.

The chain carries TRBV5-1 and TRBJ2-1; 10 positions match TRBD2. Unmatched junction bases numbered 5, after V lost 4 bases and J lost 7 bases. There are 14 residues in the CDR3. Germline CDR1 reads SGHRS; CDR2 reads YFSETQ. CDR3: CASSGGLADNEQFF. The CDR3 nucleotides read TGCGCCAGCAGCGGCGGACTAGCGGATAATGAGCAGTTCTTC.

The chain uses TRBV11-2 and TRBJ2-7; 8 bases match TRBD2. The ends lost 1 base at V and 2 bases at J; junction bases unmatched: 4. This CDR3 has 15 residues. In germline, CDR1 is SGHAT, CDR2 FQNNGV. Written as DNA, the CDR3 is TGTGCCAGCAGCTTAGGACTAGCGTTAACCTACGAGCAGTACTTC. Protein: CASSLGLALTYEQYF.

About this clone: Other DNA sequences in the same sample also yield this CDR3. V and J are TRBV4-1 and TRBJ2-7, with D perhaps given as TRBD1 or TRBD2 (6 bases each). V lost 1 base and J 5 bases, leaving 9 bases between the germline ends. In germline, CDR1 is MGHRA, CDR2 YSYEKL. The CDR3 runs 13 residues. The CDR3 reads CASSQVGGNEQYF. As DNA, the CDR3 is TGCGCCAGCAGCCAAGTGGGGGGCAACGAGCAGTACTTC.

The gene calls are TRBV15 and TRBJ2-7; no definite D call. CDR1 is LNHNV and CDR2 is YYDKDF in the germline V gene (reference sequence). Trimming stripped 2 bases from V and 5 bases from J, with 22 bases between. The length of the CDR3 is 17 residues. The CDR3 loop is CATSRNNRAPYSHEQYF. The CDR3 DNA follows: TGTGCCACCAGCAGAAACAATCGGGCCCCCTATAGCCACGAGCAGTACTTC.

The chain is built from TRBV4-1 and TRBJ2-3, with D tentatively TRBD2 (7 bases). The germline V and J ends were trimmed by 0 bases and 8 bases, with 15 bases remaining between them. CDR3 length: 15 residues. Germline V lookup: CDR1 MGHRA, CDR2 YSYEKL. CDR3 nucleotides: TGCGCCAGCAGCCAAGATAGGGTGGGAGGGGGTACGCAGTATTTT. It yields the protein CASSQDRVGGGTQYF.

V usage is TRBV9 and J usage is TRBJ2-7; TRBD2 aligns across 7 bases. The CDR3 length is 16 residues. Germline V CDR1 and CDR2: SGDLS, YYNGEE. V lost 1 base, J lost 2 bases, and 9 bases stayed unmatched. CDR3 DNA: TGTGCCAGCAGCGTATCTGGGGGAGGGCTCCCCTACGAGCAGTACTTC. This codes for CASSVSGGGLPYEQYF.

V gene TRBV19 combines with J gene TRBJ1-5; D may be TRBD1 (5 bases). Germline CDR1 reads LNHDA; CDR2 reads SQIVND (reference sequence). The CDR3 runs to 14 residues. The V end was cut by 1 base, the J end by 5 bases, with 9 bases between. Here the CDR3 reads CASSIGDGDQPQHF. In nucleotides, the CDR3 is TGTGCCAGTAGTATAGGGGACGGGGATCAGCCCCAGCATTTT. The full variable domain, completed using reference TRBV19 and TRBJ1-5, is DGGITQSPKYLFRKEGQNVTLSCEQNLNHDAMYWYRQDPGQGLRLIYYSQIVNDFQKGDIAEGYSVSREKKESFPLTVTSAQKNPTAFYLCASSIGDGDQPQHFGDGTRLSIL.